These T cell receptor beta chains were read from a single sample in a study of tumour-infiltrating T cells in Burkitt lymphoma. Clones were sequenced by immunoSEQ multiplex PCR, and TCRdb holds only the in-frame ones, with some missing. The data hold about 570 clones, with about a sixth observed a single time. The sequenced sample consisted of tumor tissue. The origin of the receptors is a human donor with Burkitt lymphoma. Each CDR3 is given with its conserved first and last residue. The D gene is left open where the match is weak. Rows may omit the clone size; those that give it use once, few, many or a size class.

D gene	V gene	clone size	J gene	CDR3 protein	CDR3 DNA
.	TRBV9	.	TRBJ2-3	CASSVMAADTQYF	TGTGCCAGCAGCGTAATGGCGGCAGATACGCAGTATTTT
.	TRBV5-1	.	TRBJ2-7	CASSLLGAGLDEQYF	TGCGCCAGCAGCTTGCTGGGGGCGGGTCTGGACGAGCAGTACTTC
.	TRBV4-3	.	TRBJ1-3	CASSQDRLGNTIYF	TGCGCCAGCAGCCAGGACAGATTGGGGAACACCATATATTTT
.	TRBV18	.	TRBJ1-2	CASSPTWTDPNGYTF	TGTGCCAGCTCACCAACTTGGACGGATCCCAATGGCTACACCTTC
.	TRBV2	.	TRBJ1-6	CASSVGRNSPLHF	TGTGCCAGCAGTGTAGGCAGAAATTCACCCCTCCACTTT
.	TRBV4-1	few	TRBJ1-5	CASSQDGLGNQPQHF	TGCGCCAGCAGCCAGGACGGACTGGGCAATCAGCCCCAGCATTTT
TRBD1	TRBV6-5	few	TRBJ2-2	CARRGTGVTGELFF	TGTGCCAGGAGGGGGACAGGGGTCACCGGGGAGCTGTTTTTT
TRBD2	TRBV19	.	TRBJ2-7	CASTTSGENEQYF	TGTGCCAGTACGACTAGCGGGGAAAACGAGCAGTACTTC
.	TRBV2	few	TRBJ1-1	CASSELRDTEAFF	TGTGCCAGCAGTGAATTGAGGGACACTGAAGCTTTCTTT
.	TRBV10-2	few	TRBJ2-5	CASSEGETQYF	TGCGCCAGCAGTGAAGGGGAGACCCAGTACTTC